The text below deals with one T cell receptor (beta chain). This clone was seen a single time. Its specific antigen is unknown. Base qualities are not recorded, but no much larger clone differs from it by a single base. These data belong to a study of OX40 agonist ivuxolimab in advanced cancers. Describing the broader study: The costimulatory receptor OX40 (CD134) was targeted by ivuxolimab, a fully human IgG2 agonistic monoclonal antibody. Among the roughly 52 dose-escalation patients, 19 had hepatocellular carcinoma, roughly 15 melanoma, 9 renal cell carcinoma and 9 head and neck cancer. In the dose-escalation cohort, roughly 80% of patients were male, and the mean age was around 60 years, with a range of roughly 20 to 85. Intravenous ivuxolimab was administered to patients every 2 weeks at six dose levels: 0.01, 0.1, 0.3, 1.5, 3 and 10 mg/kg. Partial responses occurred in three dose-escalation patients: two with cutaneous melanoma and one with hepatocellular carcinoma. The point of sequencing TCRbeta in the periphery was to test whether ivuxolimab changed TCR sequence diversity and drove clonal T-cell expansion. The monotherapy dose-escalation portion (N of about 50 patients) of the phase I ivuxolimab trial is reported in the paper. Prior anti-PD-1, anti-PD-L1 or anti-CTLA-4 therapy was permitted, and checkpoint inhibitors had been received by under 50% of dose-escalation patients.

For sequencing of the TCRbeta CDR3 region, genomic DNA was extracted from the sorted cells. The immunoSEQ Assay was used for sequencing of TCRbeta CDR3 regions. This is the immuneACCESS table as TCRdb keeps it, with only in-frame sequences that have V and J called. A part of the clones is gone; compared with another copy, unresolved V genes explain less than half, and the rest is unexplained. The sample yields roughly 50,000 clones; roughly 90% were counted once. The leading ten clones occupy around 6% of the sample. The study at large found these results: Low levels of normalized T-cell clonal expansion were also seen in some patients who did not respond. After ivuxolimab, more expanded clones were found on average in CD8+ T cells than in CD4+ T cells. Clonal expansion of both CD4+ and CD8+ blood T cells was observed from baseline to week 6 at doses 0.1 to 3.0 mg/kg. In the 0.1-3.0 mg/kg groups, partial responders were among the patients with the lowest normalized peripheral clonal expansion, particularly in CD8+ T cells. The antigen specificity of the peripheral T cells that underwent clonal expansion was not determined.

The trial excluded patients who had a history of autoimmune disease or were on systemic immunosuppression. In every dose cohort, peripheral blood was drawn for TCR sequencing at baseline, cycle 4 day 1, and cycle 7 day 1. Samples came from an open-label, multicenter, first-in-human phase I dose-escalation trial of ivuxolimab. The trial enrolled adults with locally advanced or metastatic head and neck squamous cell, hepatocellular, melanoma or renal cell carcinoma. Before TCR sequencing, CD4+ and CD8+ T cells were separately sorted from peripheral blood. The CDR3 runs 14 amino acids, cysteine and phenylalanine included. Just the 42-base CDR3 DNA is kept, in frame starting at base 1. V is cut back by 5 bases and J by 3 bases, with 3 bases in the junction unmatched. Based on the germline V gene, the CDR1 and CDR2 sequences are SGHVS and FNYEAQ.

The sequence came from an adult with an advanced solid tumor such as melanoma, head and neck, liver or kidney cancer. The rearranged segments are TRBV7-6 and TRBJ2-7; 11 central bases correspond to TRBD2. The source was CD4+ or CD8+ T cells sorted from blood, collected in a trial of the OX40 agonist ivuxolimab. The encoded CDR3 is CASSATSGSYEQYF. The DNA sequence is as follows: TGTGCCAGCAGCGCTACTAGCGGGAGCTACGAGCAGTACTTC.